The next 7 T cell receptor beta chains were all read from a single sample in a study of blood T cell repertoires in COVID-19 (dated by TCRdb to between 2020 and 2021). The library was built by means of the immunoSEQ multiplex PCR assay. Drawn from immuneACCESS, this table holds only the in-frame rearrangements with V and J called that TCRdb kept. Clones are partly lost; checked studies trace under half to an unresolved V gene and leave the rest unexplained. This sample holds 270,000 or so clones; around 93% were observed only once. About 3% of the sample belongs to the ten largest clones. Material for sequencing was PBMCs or T cells enriched from blood (not recorded which). The receptors were sampled from a man aged 35-49 years who had been exposed to COVID-19.

The chain links TRBV10-3 to TRBJ1-1; TRBD1 matches 8 bases. The V segment lost 2 bases and the J segment 0 bases; nucleotides outside the gene matches: 5. The CDR3 spans 16 residues. The germline CDR1 and CDR2 sequences are ENHRY and SYGVKD. The CDR3: CAISEPGQGMNTEAFF. The CDR3 DNA follows: TGTGCCATCAGTGAGCCTGGACAGGGAATGAACACTGAAGCTTTCTTT.

This rearrangement joins TRBV24-1 to TRBJ2-3, with D possibly being TRBD2 (5 bases). Per the germline V gene, CDR1 is KGHDR and CDR2 is SFDVKD. The V and J ends lost 4 bases and 6 bases respectively, with 10 bases between them. The CDR3 has 13 amino acids. Here the CDR3 reads CATSEASPDTQYF. The CDR3 nucleotides read TGTGCCACCAGTGAGGCTAGCCCCGATACGCAGTATTTT.

This chain connects TRBV19 to TRBJ2-6; a weak D match, TRBD1 (5 bases). V dropped 6 bases and J dropped 0 bases, with 9 bases sitting between them. There are 15 residues in the CDR3. CDR1 and CDR2 from the germline V gene are LNHDA and SQIVND (reference sequence). CDR3 sequence (DNA): TGTGCCAGTAGGAGACAGACCTCTGGGGCCAACGTCCTGACTTTC. It yields the protein CASRRQTSGANVLTF.

CDR3 amino acids: CAISESVGGRQPQHF. The CDR3 DNA reads as TGTGCCATCAGTGAGTCGGTGGGGGGGAGACAGCCCCAGCATTTT. The chain has TRBV10-3 and TRBJ1-5; D might be TRBD1 (5 bases). V shed 0 bases and J shed 7 bases, with 13 bases lying between them. The V gene's germline CDR1 is ENHRY and CDR2 SYGVKD. This CDR3 spans 15 amino acids.

The V call is TRBV27, the J call TRBJ2-3; 7 nucleotides line up with TRBD1. The germline gives CDR1 MNHEY, CDR2 SMNVEV (reference sequence). There are 16 residues in the CDR3. With V trimmed by 0 bases and J by 3 bases, 6 bases remained unmatched. The CDR3, as DNA: TGTGCCAGCAGTTTATCCGCGACACAGGGGACAGATACGCAGTATTTT. Protein product: CASSLSATQGTDTQYF.

The J gene is TRBJ2-1, the V gene TRBV15; 13 nucleotides line up with TRBD2. Trimming took 0 bases from V and 2 from J; bases not matched to a gene: 1. Germline CDR1 reads LNHNV; CDR2 reads YYDKDF (reference sequence). This CDR3 has 17 residues. The CDR3 loop is CATSRDGTSGTYNEQFF. The CDR3 coding sequence is TGTGCCACCAGCAGAGATGGGACTAGCGGGACCTACAATGAGCAGTTCTTC.

The chain joins TRBV28 to TRBJ2-3; TRBD2 matches 8 bases. CDR3 length: 16 amino acids. CDR1 MDHEN and CDR2 SYDVKM come from the germline V gene. Losses at the gene ends were 5 bases for V and 6 bases for J; bases not matched to a gene: 13. The CDR3 sequence: CASSRTGTSGADTQYF. In DNA form, the CDR3 reads TGTGCCAGCAGTAGGACCGGGACTAGTGGTGCGGATACGCAGTATTTT.